A selection of T cell receptor beta chains follows, all from one sample in a study of cytomegalovirus exposure and HLA in healthy donors. TCRdb's table, derived via immunoSEQ multiplex PCR, lists solely in-frame clones and lacks some. The sample consists of about 200,000 clones, roughly four fifths of them appearing once. Sequenced input: PBMCs. The receptor set was obtained from a man younger than 35 in good health and CMV-seronegative. Each CDR3 is given with its conserved first and last residue. A D gene is named only where the DNA matches it firmly. Where a row states a size, it is once, few, many or the class of an expanded clone; other rows omit it.

>TRBD2|14|TRBJ2-2|TRBV6-4|.
TGTGCCAGCAGTGGGGGACTAGCCTCCGGGGAGCTGTTTTTT
CASSGGLASGELFF
>TRBD2|14|TRBJ2-7|TRBV7-9|few
TGTTCCAGCAGCTTAACTAGCGGGAGTGCCGAGCAGTACTTC
CSSSLTSGSAEQYF
>.|14|TRBJ2-5|TRBV6-5|.
TGTGCCAGCAGTTATGCGGGCGGGATCGAGACCCAGTACTTC
CASSYAGGIETQYF
>.|14|TRBJ1-4|TRBV18|.
TGTGCCAGCTCTCCGGCGAGGATGAAGGAAAAACTGTTTTTT
CASSPARMKEKLFF
>TRBD1|14|TRBJ2-7|TRBV5-1|once
TGCGCCAGCAGGACGGGGGACAGGGTCTACGAGCAGTACTTC
CASRTGDRVYEQYF
>TRBD2|18|TRBJ2-1|TRBV7-9|.
TGTGCCAGCAGCTTAATCATGGGACTAGCGGGAGAGGGTAATGAGCAGTTCTTC
CASSLIMGLAGEGNEQFF
>.|13|TRBJ1-2|TRBV5-4|.
TGTGCCAGCAGCCCCGGGTACGGTTATGGCTACACCTTC
CASSPGYGYGYTF
>TRBD1|16|TRBJ1-3|TRBV4-2|few
TGTGCCAGCAGCCAAAAACAGGGGGCTGTTGGAAACACCATATATTTT
CASSQKQGAVGNTIYF
>TRBD2|16|TRBJ2-1|TRBV7-7|.
TGTGCTAGCAGCCCCACAAGCGGGGGGGGTTACAATGAGCAGTTCTTC
CASSPTSGGGYNEQFF
>TRBD2|18|TRBJ2-2|TRBV25-1|.
TGTGCCAGCAGTGAATACTATAGCGGGAGAAGGAACACCGGGGAGCTGTTTTTT
CASSEYYSGRRNTGELFF
>TRBD2|15|TRBJ2-1|TRBV7-9|few
TGTGCCAGCAGCTTTCTCCGGGAGGGCTACAATGAGCAGTTCTTC
CASSFLREGYNEQFF
>.|15|TRBJ2-7|TRBV13|.
TGTGCCAGCAGCTTAGGCGCAGGGTCATACGGCGAGCAGTACTTC
CASSLGAGSYGEQYF
>TRBD1|17|TRBJ2-3|TRBV7-9|.
TGTTCCAGCAGCCGTGGACAGGTGCGATCAGGCCCAGATACGCAGTATTTT
CSSSRGQVRSGPDTQYF
>.|15|TRBJ2-5|TRBV7-2|.
TGTGCCAGCAGCTTACCCCCCATGTACCAAGAGACCCAGTACTTC
CASSLPPMYQETQYF
>.|18|TRBJ2-6|TRBV25-1|once
TGTGCCAGCGGGGGGGCCCCAATGGGAAGGTCTGGGGCCAACGTCCTGACTTTC
CASGGAPMGRSGANVLTF
>.|16|TRBJ1-1|TRBV14|few
TGTGCCAGCAGCCAACTCGAAAGGGGGATGAACACTGAAGCTTTCTTT
CASSQLERGMNTEAFF
>TRBD1|12|TRBJ2-1|TRBV2|.
TGTGCCAGCGGGACAGGGTACAATGAGCAGTTCTTC
CASGTGYNEQFF
>TRBD1|14|TRBJ1-5|TRBV28|.
TGTGCCAGCAGTCCGGACAGGGCCGGTCAGCCCCAGCATTTT
CASSPDRAGQPQHF
>.|16|TRBJ2-3|TRBV9|.
TGTGCCAGCAGCCCCTCGCTCGGGGAGTACACAGATACGCAGTATTTT
CASSPSLGEYTDTQYF
>TRBD1|14|TRBJ1-2|TRBV30|.
TGTGCCTGGAGTGGGGGACAGAGTTCCTACGGCTACACCTTC
CAWSGGQSSYGYTF
>TRBD2|18|TRBJ2-1|TRBV7-7|few
TGTGCTAGCAGCCCCGAGGTTACGGGAGGGCCCCCCTACAATGAGCAGTTCTTC
CASSPEVTGGPPYNEQFF
>.|13|TRBJ1-2|TRBV10-3|.
TGTGCCATCATGGCGGGAAAGACGGAGGGCTACACCTTC
CAIMAGKTEGYTF
>.|13|TRBJ2-3|TRBV7-9|.
TGTGCCAGCAGCCGATATATAGAGCGGACGCAGTATTTT
CASSRYIERTQYF
>TRBD1|13|TRBJ1-3|TRBV2|.
TGTGCCAGCCTACTGACAGGGAGGAACACCATATATTTT
CASLLTGRNTIYF
>TRBD1|17|TRBJ1-5|TRBV19|once
TGTGCCAGTAGCCCACAGATCAGGACAGGGGACAATCAGCCCCAGCATTTT
CASSPQIRTGDNQPQHF
>.|14|TRBJ2-7|TRBV27|.
TGTGCCAGCAGTTTAAACAGGAACTCCTACGAGCAGTACTTC
CASSLNRNSYEQYF
>.|13|TRBJ1-6|TRBV7-6|.
TGTGCCAGCAGCTTCCAGGGAAATTCACCCCTCCACTTT
CASSFQGNSPLHF
>.|13|TRBJ2-6|TRBV30|.
TGTGCCTGGGAGGTGGCTGGGGCCAACGTCCTGACTTTC
CAWEVAGANVLTF
>TRBD1|13|TRBJ2-7|TRBV30|.
TGTGCCTGGCGAGGGGGCGCATCCTACGAGCAGTACTTC
CAWRGGASYEQYF
>.|13|TRBJ2-7|TRBV10-3|.
TGTGCCATGAACAGGGACCTGGGCTACGAGCAGTACTTC
CAMNRDLGYEQYF
>TRBD2|13|TRBJ2-5|TRBV7-9|.
TGTGCCAGCGCCGGCGGGAGGGGAGAGACCCAGTACTTC
CASAGGRGETQYF
>TRBD2|18|TRBJ2-5|TRBV5-1|once
TGCGCCAGCAGCTTGGCTATAGCGGGGGCCTCAGGAGGAGAGACCCAGTACTTC
CASSLAIAGASGGETQYF
>.|13|TRBJ1-5|TRBV2|.
TGTGCCAGCAGTGAATCGGGAGATCAGCCCCAGCATTTT
CASSESGDQPQHF
>TRBD1|14|TRBJ2-2|TRBV10-3|.
TGTGCCACTTCGGACAGGGCGGACACCGGGGAGCTGTTTTTT
CATSDRADTGELFF
>.|13|TRBJ2-4|TRBV19|.
TGTGCCAGTAGTATGGCCGTGCAGGGCATTCAGTACTTC
CASSMAVQGIQYF
>.|14|TRBJ2-1|TRBV5-1|.
TGCGCCAGCAGCGACGGGACTTTTGGGTCTGAGCAGTTCTTC
CASSDGTFGSEQFF
>.|13|TRBJ2-5|TRBV7-2|.
TGTGCCAGCAGACCAGGGAATTCGGAGACCCAGTACTTC
CASRPGNSETQYF
>.|14|TRBJ2-2|TRBV19|.
TGTGCCAGTAGTTCCCGAATAACTTCGGGGGAGCTGTTTTTT
CASSSRITSGELFF
>TRBD1|15|TRBJ1-4|TRBV7-2|.
TGTGCCAGCAGCCCGGGACAGTCAGGGAATGAAGAACTGTTTTTT
CASSPGQSGNEELFF
>.|16|TRBJ2-3|TRBV7-8|.
TGTGCCAGCAGCCACGGCCGGGGGGCCAAGCGAGATACGCAGTATTTT
CASSHGRGAKRDTQYF
>.|18|TRBJ2-2|TRBV23-1|few
TGCGCCAGCAATATCATGGTAGTGCGGGCCGGGGACACCGGGGAGCTGTTTTTT
CASNIMVVRAGDTGELFF
>TRBD2|14|TRBJ2-4|TRBV6-5|.
TGTGCCAGCAGCCTAGGCGGGAGAGGAAACATTCAGTACTTC
CASSLGGRGNIQYF
>.|16|TRBJ1-1|TRBV6-5|.
TGTGCCAGCAGTTACTCTATCGGGCGGGGGAACACTGAAGCTTTCTTT
CASSYSIGRGNTEAFF
>TRBD1|15|TRBJ2-7|TRBV28|.
TGTGCCAGCAGTTTATGGGGACAGGGACTCTACGAGCAGTACTTC
CASSLWGQGLYEQYF